Shown below are 30 T cell receptor beta chains from a single sample sequenced in a study of human T cells and chemical hapten exposure. TCRdb independently ran MiXCR on the RACE reads; one entry per CDR3 protein. Of about 380,000 distinct CDR3 sequences in the sample, 5.1% were seen once. Time point denoted: pre-sensitization, week 0. Indicated treatment: therapeutic diphenylcyclopropenone sensitization with weekly scalp DPC. Material: whole blood, obtained in connection with sensitization to the hapten diphenylcyclopropenone (DPC). The source is a woman aged 45-65 years with alopecia areata. Some clones in this sample may be carry-over from other donors' samples.

The sample holds many counts of this clonotype. The chain employs TRBV12-3 or TRBV12-4 and TRBJ1-3; possibly TRBD1 for D (5 bases). V lost 3 bases to trimming and J lost 2 bases, with 8 bases between them. The CDR3 is 14 amino acids. The CDR3 sequence is CASSLGETGNTIYF. The CDR3 DNA follows: TGTGCCAGCAGTTTGGGGGAAACTGGAAACACCATATATTTT.

This clonotype was observed a handful of times. This sequence joins TRBV7-6 and TRBJ2-1, with 12 bases lining up with TRBD2. The germline CDR1 and CDR2 sequences are SGHVS and FNYEAQ. V gave up 5 bases and J gave up 8 bases; unmatched junction bases: 7. This CDR3 spans 15 amino acids. The CDR3 spells CASSGALAGGDEQFF. For the CDR3, the DNA is TGTGCCAGCAGCGGAGCACTAGCGGGGGGTGATGAGCAGTTCTTC.

The chain employs TRBV27 and TRBJ2-1; 13 nucleotides match TRBD2. CDR3 length: 17 residues. The V and J ends lost 3 bases and 7 bases, in that order; junction bases with no gene match: 9. From germline, CDR1 is MNHEY and CDR2 SMNVEV (reference sequence). CDR3 loop: CASSLAWTSGSLNEQFF. The CDR3 nucleotides read TGTGCCAGCAGTTTGGCCTGGACTAGCGGGAGTTTGAATGAGCAGTTCTTC.

The chain links TRBV20-1 to TRBJ1-1, with D possibly TRBD1 on 5 matching bases. Per the germline V gene, CDR1 is DFQATT and CDR2 is SNEGSKA (reference sequence). Trimming took off 6 bases at V and 7 bases at J, with 18 bases between the two ends. The CDR3 runs 13 residues. In nucleotides, the CDR3 is TGCAGTGCGTTCGGCGGGGACGTTAGTGAAGCTTTCTTT. Translated: CSAFGGDVSEAFF.

This clonotype was observed many times. This sequence joins TRBV6-5 and TRBJ2-1, with 7 bases matching TRBD2. The trim removed 6 bases at V and 0 bases at J, leaving 2 bases unmatched. The CDR3 sequence is 14 residues long. Germline values: CDR1 MNHEY, CDR2 SVGAGI. The CDR3 sequence is CASRIAGSYNEQFF. CDR3 nucleotides: TGTGCCAGCAGGATAGCGGGCTCCTACAATGAGCAGTTCTTC.

This clonotype was recorded many times. V usage is TRBV9 and J usage is TRBJ2-6, with D unresolved. V lost 2 bases to trimming and J lost 0 bases, with 0 bases between them. The CDR3 totals 13 residues. Per the germline V gene, CDR1 is SGDLS and CDR2 is YYNGEE. The CDR3 loop reads CASSVSGANVLTF. The CDR3 coding sequence is TGTGCCAGCAGCGTCTCTGGGGCCAACGTCCTGACTTTC.

This clonotype was picked up many times. This chain joins TRBV6-1 and TRBJ1-1, with D uncertain. V lost 3 bases and J 10 bases, leaving 15 bases between the germline ends. The CDR3 contains 13 residues. Germline V gives CDR1 MNHNS, CDR2 SASEGT. CDR3 DNA: TGTGCCAGCAGTGATGGGAGGGTGTGGGTAGCTTTCTTT. Amino acid sequence: CASSDGRVWVAFF.

This clonotype has just one count. The CDR3 DNA follows: TGTGCCAGCAGCCCCCGCGGGGTTGGTCAGCCCCAGCATTTT. Amino acid sequence: CASSPRGVGQPQHF. The chain employs TRBV16 and TRBJ1-5; D gene unclear. The CDR3 spans 14 residues. Germline V gene lookup returns CDR1 KGHSY and CDR2 FQNENV. V was pared by 4 bases and J by 6 bases, with 13 bases between.

The gene calls are TRBV7-8 and TRBJ2-1, with D possibly TRBD2 on 6 matching bases. In germline, CDR1 is SGHVS, CDR2 FQNEAQ. The CDR3 loop spans 14 amino acids. Trimming removed 5 bases from V and 9 bases from J, with 17 bases in between. For the CDR3, the DNA is TGTGCCAGCAGCCCACTTGGGACTGTGGTTGAGCAGTTCTTC. As protein: CASSPLGTVVEQFF.

This chain links TRBV3-1 with TRBJ2-3; D is perhaps TRBD1 or TRBD2 (7 bases each). The germline V gene has CDR1 LGHDT and CDR2 YNNKEL (reference sequence). The ends were cut back, 1 base at V and 5 bases at J, with 22 bases in the middle. This CDR3 region has 18 residues. CDR3 loop: CASSQGVGTAGPQDTQYF. The CDR3 bases are TGTGCCAGCAGCCAAGGAGTGGGGACAGCGGGGCCGCAAGATACGCAGTATTTT.

This clonotype came up a few times. This chain connects TRBV9 to TRBJ1-5; tentative D call: TRBD1 (5 bases). Germline V gene lookup returns CDR1 SGDLS and CDR2 YYNGEE. The germline V and J ends were trimmed by 4 bases and 5 bases, with 13 bases remaining between them. CDR3 length: 14 amino acids. In DNA, the CDR3 is TGTGCCAGCAGCCGGGGGTCCTTGGATCAGCCCCAGCATTTT. This gives the protein CASSRGSLDQPQHF.

This clonotype was seen many times. The chain combines TRBV18 with TRBJ2-3; possible D gene TRBD2, 5 bases. Germline V CDR1 and CDR2: KGHSH, LQKENI. The CDR3 is 17 residues long. V lost 0 bases and J lost 4, with 17 bases in between. CDR3 coding DNA: TGTGCCAGCTCACCACCGGGGAGATACCAGTCTCCAGATACGCAGTATTTT. This codes for CASSPPGRYQSPDTQYF.

The V gene is TRBV3-1, the J gene TRBJ2-3; possible D gene TRBD1, 5 bases. The CDR3 extends over 17 amino acids. V was shortened by 2 bases and J by 6 bases, with 21 bases between the two germline ends. In germline, CDR1 is LGHDT, CDR2 YNNKEL (reference sequence). In DNA, the CDR3 is TGTGCCAGCAGCCAAATACAAGGGGCCGCCGTAGGGGATACGCAGTATTTT. Amino acids: CASSQIQGAAVGDTQYF.

This clonotype was detected many times. The chain combines TRBV2 with TRBJ2-1; 8 bases map to TRBD1. The germline V gene encodes CDR1 SNHLY and CDR2 FYNNEI. There are 16 residues in the CDR3. With V trimmed by 2 bases and J by 1 base, 4 bases remained unmatched. The CDR3 DNA reads as TGTGCCAGCAGTGAATGGAGGACAGGGTCCTACAATGAGCAGTTCTTC. Translation gives CASSEWRTGSYNEQFF.

This clonotype appeared a few times. This rearrangement joins TRBV5-1 to TRBJ2-7; maybe TRBD2 (7 bases). Germline V gene sequence: CDR1 SGHRS, CDR2 YFSETQ. This CDR3 has 15 amino acids. V was shortened by 3 bases and J by 2 bases, with 15 bases between the two germline ends. CDR3 DNA sequence: TGCGCCAGCAGCTGGGGGGGGCGCGAAACCTACGAGCAGTACTTC. Residues: CASSWGGRETYEQYF.

A few counts support this clonotype. The junction shows a germline mismatch at one end, possibly a read error. This rearrangement joins TRBV12-3 or TRBV12-4 to TRBJ2-1; D tentatively reads TRBD1 or TRBD2 (5 bases each). The CDR3 runs to 15 residues. CDR3 DNA: TGTGCCAGCACTTTAGCTGGGGGACCCTACAATGAGCAGTTCTTC. Translation: CASTLAGGPYNEQFF.

Ten or more counts support this clonotype. The V and J genes are TRBV29-1 and TRBJ2-7, with D perhaps being TRBD1 or TRBD2 (5 bases each). The CDR3 contains 13 residues. Trimming pared 2 bases from V and 4 bases from J, leaving 12 bases between. Germline CDR1 SQVTM, CDR2 ANQGSEA. The CDR3 bases are TGCAGCGTTGAAACTCATGGGGGTTACGAGCAGTACTTC. It is translated as CSVETHGGYEQYF.

There are a few counts of this clonotype. V is TRBV2 and J is TRBJ1-5, with TRBD1 as a possible D gene (6 bases). The CDR3 consists of 16 residues. Per the germline V gene, CDR1 is SNHLY and CDR2 is FYNNEI. Trimming left V 3 bases short and J 0 bases short, with 12 bases between. The CDR3 DNA reads TGTGCCAGCAGTGAGGACAGCCCATATAGCAATCAGCCCCAGCATTTT. Amino acids: CASSEDSPYSNQPQHF.

The sample holds many counts of this clonotype. The chain has TRBV2 and TRBJ2-7; 12 bases agree with TRBD2. Germline V gene data show CDR1 as SNHLY and CDR2 as FYNNEI. V was pared by 2 bases and J by 6 bases, with 5 bases of the junction left unmatched. This CDR3 has 15 amino acids. The CDR3, as DNA: TGTGCCAGCAGTGAATTCGGGACTAGCGGGCGCGAGCAGTACTTC. It encodes CASSEFGTSGREQYF.

This clonotype showed up many times. The genes are TRBV6-2 or TRBV6-3 and TRBJ2-5; D is ambiguous. Trimming pared 0 bases from V and 7 bases from J, leaving 12 bases between. The CDR3 consists of 14 residues. CDR1 and CDR2 (germline): MNHEY, SVGEGT. The CDR3, as DNA: TGTGCCAGCAGTTACTCGCCGGCCCAGGCGACCCAGTACTTC. It codes for CASSYSPAQATQYF.

This clonotype showed up just a few times. This chain uses TRBV28 with TRBJ2-1; the D call may be TRBD1 or TRBD2 (5 bases each). The V end lost 6 bases, the J end lost 0 bases, and 24 bases lay between the germline ends. The CDR3 length is 19 residues. The germline gives CDR1 MDHEN, CDR2 SYDVKM. CDR3 sequence reads: CASSSPMGVAFSSYNEQFF. In DNA form, the CDR3 reads TGTGCCAGCAGCTCCCCCATGGGGGTAGCTTTTAGCTCCTACAATGAGCAGTTCTTC. The full variable domain, its missing parts supplied by reference TRBV28 and TRBJ2-1, is DVKVTQSSRYLVKRTGEKVFLECVQDMDHENMFWYRQDPGLGLRLIYFSYDVKMKEKGDIPEGYSVSREKKERFSLILESASTNQTSMYLCASSSPMGVAFSSYNEQFFGPGTRLTVL.

This clonotype showed up many times. The V call is TRBV12-3 or TRBV12-4, the J call TRBJ1-2; 8 bases map to TRBD1. The CDR3 loop spans 13 amino acids. V gave up 6 bases and J gave up 2 bases; unmatched junction bases: 2. This chain's CDR3 is CASSRQGNYGYTF. CDR3 coding DNA: TGTGCCAGCAGCCGACAGGGGAACTATGGCTACACCTTC.

This clonotype was seen repeatedly, ten times or more. This chain links TRBV6-6 with TRBJ1-1; tentative D call: TRBD1 (5 bases). The CDR3 consists of 13 residues. Trimming shortened V by 0 bases and J by 6 bases, and 8 bases separated the two germline ends. Germline V gene sequence: CDR1 MNHNY, CDR2 SVGAGI (reference sequence). The CDR3 DNA is TGTGCCAGCAGTTACTCGAGGGGCTCTGAAGCTTTCTTT. Its translation is CASSYSRGSEAFF.

The chain couples TRBV7-6 to TRBJ1-1; D might be TRBD1 (5 bases). The CDR3 is 15 amino acids. Germline loops: CDR1 SGHVS, CDR2 FNYEAQ. Trimming left V 5 bases short and J 0 bases short, with 13 bases between. CDR3 in amino acids: CASSMGPDMNTEAFF. The CDR3 coding sequence is TGTGCCAGCAGCATGGGACCAGATATGAACACTGAAGCTTTCTTT. The full variable domain, in which reference TRBV7-6 and TRBJ1-1 provide the parts outside the CDR3, is GAGVSQSPRYKVTKRGQDVALRCDPISGHVSLYWYRQALGQGPEFLTYFNYEAQQDKSGLPNDRFSAERPEGSISTLTIQRTEQRDSAMYRCASSMGPDMNTEAFFGQGTRLTVV.

In this sample, this clonotype turned up many times. The chain combines TRBV3-1 with TRBJ2-2, with TRBD2 as a possible D gene (5 bases). V lost 1 base and J lost 7, with 16 bases in between. The length of the CDR3 is 16 residues. The germline V gene encodes CDR1 LGHDT and CDR2 YNNKEL (reference sequence). The chain's CDR3 is CASSQVVGRLGGELFF. CDR3 DNA sequence: TGTGCCAGCAGCCAAGTCGTAGGGAGACTTGGCGGGGAGCTGTTTTTT.

This clonotype was seen ten or more times. The chain links TRBV12-3 or TRBV12-4 to TRBJ1-5; 8 positions match TRBD1. CDR3 length: 12 amino acids. The J segment lost 11 bases and the V segment lost 6 bases, leaving 6 bases of the junction unmatched. The CDR3 protein is CASSMTDRAQHF. DNA of the CDR3: TGTGCCAGCAGCATGACGGACAGGGCCCAGCATTTT.

This clonotype was counted many times. This sequence joins TRBV5-5 and TRBJ1-1; the match to TRBD1 covers 11 bases. CDR1 is SGHKS and CDR2 is YYEKEE in the germline V gene (reference sequence). The CDR3 totals 14 residues. Trimming removed 2 bases from V and 7 bases from J; junction bases left unmatched: 4. The DNA of the CDR3 is TGTGCCAGCAGCTTCGGACAGGGGGCCGGTGAAGCTTTCTTT. Translation gives CASSFGQGAGEAFF.

This clonotype was seen ten or more times. The genes are TRBV9 and TRBJ2-3; D gene unclear. The CDR3 runs 13 residues. The germline CDR1 and CDR2 sequences are SGDLS and YYNGEE. V was pared by 0 bases and J by 2 bases, with 4 bases between. CDR3 in amino acids: CASSVAVTDTQYF. Here the CDR3 DNA reads TGTGCCAGCAGCGTAGCTGTCACAGATACGCAGTATTTT.

The sample holds many counts of this clonotype. The rearrangement links TRBV29-1 to TRBJ2-1; 10 positions match TRBD2. V dropped 1 base and J dropped 9; count of bases not matched to a gene: 9. This CDR3 spans 15 amino acids. The germline V gene has CDR1 SQVTM and CDR2 ANQGSEA. CDR3 sequence (DNA): TGCAGCGTTGAAGTTTACCTAGCGGGAGATAGTGAGCAGTTCTTC. It is translated as CSVEVYLAGDSEQFF.

The chain has TRBV5-5 and TRBJ2-1, with D tentatively TRBD1 (6 bases). The CDR3 is made up of 17 amino acids. V shed 0 bases and J shed 4 bases, with 17 bases lying between them. Germline-derived CDR1 and CDR2 are SGHKS and YYEKEE (reference sequence). The CDR3 DNA is TGTGCCAGCAGCTTGGAGGTAGGGGGAAGGGATTACAATGAGCAGTTCTTC. It translates to CASSLEVGGRDYNEQFF.